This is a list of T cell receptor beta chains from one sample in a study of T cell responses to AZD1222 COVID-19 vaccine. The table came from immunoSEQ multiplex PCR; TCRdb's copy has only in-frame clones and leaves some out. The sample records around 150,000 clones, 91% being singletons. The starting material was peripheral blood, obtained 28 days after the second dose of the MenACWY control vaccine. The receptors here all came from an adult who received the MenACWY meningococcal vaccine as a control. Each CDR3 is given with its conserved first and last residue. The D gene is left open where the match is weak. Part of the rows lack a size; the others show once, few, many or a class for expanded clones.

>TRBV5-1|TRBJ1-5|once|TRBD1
TGCGCCAGCAGCTTGGCGGGGACAGGGAGCAATCAGCCCCAGCATTTT
CASSLAGTGSNQPQHF
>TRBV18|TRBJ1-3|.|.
TGTGCCAGCTCCCTACAGCGCTCTGGAAACACCATATATTTT
CASSLQRSGNTIYF
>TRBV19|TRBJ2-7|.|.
TGTGCCAGTAAGGGCAGTGACTTCGAGCAGTACTTC
CASKGSDFEQYF
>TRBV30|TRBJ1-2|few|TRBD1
TGTGCCTGGCAGTGGAGGGGGCTGAGTGGCTACACCTTC
CAWQWRGLSGYTF
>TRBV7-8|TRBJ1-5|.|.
TGTGCCAGCAGCCCGCCCCAGGGAGGCAATCAGCCCCAGCATTTT
CASSPPQGGNQPQHF
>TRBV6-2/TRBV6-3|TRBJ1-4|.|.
TGTGCCAGCAGCCCTGGACCGATAGGGGGTAATGAAAAACTGTTTTTT
CASSPGPIGGNEKLFF
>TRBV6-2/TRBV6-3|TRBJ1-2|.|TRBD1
TGTGCCAGCAGTTCGGACAGGGATTATGGCTACACCTTC
CASSSDRDYGYTF
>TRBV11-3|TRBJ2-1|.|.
TGTGCCAGCAGCTCTACTAATAGATGGACACCGACTAACAATGAGCAGTTCTTC
CASSSTNRWTPTNNEQFF
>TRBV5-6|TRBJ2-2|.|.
TGTGCCAGCAGGCGACAGCACTACGGGGAGCTGTTTTTT
CASRRQHYGELFF
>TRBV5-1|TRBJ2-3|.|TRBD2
TGCGCCAGCAGCTTGTCCCTGGCGGGGGCAGATACGCAGTATTTT
CASSLSLAGADTQYF
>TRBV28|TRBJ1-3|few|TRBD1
TGTGCCAGCAAGAGGGATGACAGGGCTTCTGGAAACACCATATATTTT
CASKRDDRASGNTIYF
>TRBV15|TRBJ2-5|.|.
TGTGCCACCAGCAATAATCTGAGATCTTTACAGGAGACCCAGTACTTC
CATSNNLRSLQETQYF
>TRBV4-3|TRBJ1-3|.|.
TGCGCCAGCAGCCAAGATTCGGCAGGGGCTGGAAACACCATATATTTT
CASSQDSAGAGNTIYF
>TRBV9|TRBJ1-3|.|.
TGTGCCAGCAGCGTACTCGCTGGGGCTGGAAACACCATATATTTT
CASSVLAGAGNTIYF
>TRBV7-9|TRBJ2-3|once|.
TGTGCCAGCAGCTTAGCGGTCCCAGATACGCAGTATTTT
CASSLAVPDTQYF
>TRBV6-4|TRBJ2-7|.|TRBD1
TGTGCCAGCAGTGCCGCCGGGACAGAACCCTACGAGCAGTACTTC
CASSAAGTEPYEQYF
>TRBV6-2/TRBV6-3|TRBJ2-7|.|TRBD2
TGTGCCAGCAGTTCCGGGACTAGCGGGAGTCAATACGAGCAGTACTTC
CASSSGTSGSQYEQYF
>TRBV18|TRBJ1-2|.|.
TGTGCCAGCTCACCGGACAGCAACTATGGCTACACCTTC
CASSPDSNYGYTF
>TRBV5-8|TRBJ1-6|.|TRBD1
TGTGCCAGCAGCTGGGGTCCCGGGACAGGGTTGAACTATAATTCACCCCTCCACTTT
CASSWGPGTGLNYNSPLHF
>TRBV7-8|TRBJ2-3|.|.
TGTGCCAGCAGCCCAAAGGCGGGGGCAGGGCAAGATACGCAGTATTTT
CASSPKAGAGQDTQYF
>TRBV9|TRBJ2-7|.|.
TGTGCCAGCAGTGGAAACCGGGACTCCTACTACGAGCAGTACTTC
CASSGNRDSYYEQYF
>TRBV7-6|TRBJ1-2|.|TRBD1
TGTGCCAGCAGCTTAGGGCTTTTCGGGACAGGGTATGGCTACACCTTC
CASSLGLFGTGYGYTF
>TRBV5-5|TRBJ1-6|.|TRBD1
TGTGCCAGCAGCGGACAGGTTCGCGGGAATTCACCCCTCCACTTT
CASSGQVRGNSPLHF
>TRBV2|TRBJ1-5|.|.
TGTGCCAGCAGTGAATTCAGGGATCAGCCCCAGCATTTT
CASSEFRDQPQHF
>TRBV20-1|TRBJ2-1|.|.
TGCAGTGCTAGTTCCCGGAATTACTACAATGAGCAGTTCTTC
CSASSRNYYNEQFF
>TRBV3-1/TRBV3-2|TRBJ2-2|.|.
TGTGCCAGCAGCCAACCACAGGGATACACCGGGGAGCTGTTTTTT
CASSQPQGYTGELFF
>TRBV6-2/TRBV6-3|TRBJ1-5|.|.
TGTGCCAGCAGGCCTGGGATGGGGCAGCCCCAGCATTTT
CASRPGMGQPQHF
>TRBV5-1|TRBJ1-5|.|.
TGCGCCAGCAGCTTTGGTGGAGGTCGGAATCAGCCCCAGCATTTT
CASSFGGGRNQPQHF
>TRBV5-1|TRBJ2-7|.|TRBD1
TGCGCCAGCAGCGTAACCGGGACAGGGGCCTACGAGCAGTACTTC
CASSVTGTGAYEQYF
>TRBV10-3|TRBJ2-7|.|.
TGTGCCATCAGTGACCGGACACTCGCGAGCTCCTACGAGCAGTACTTC
CAISDRTLASSYEQYF
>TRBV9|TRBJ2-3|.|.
TGTGCCAGCAGCGTAGTCGGGGTCGGCACAGATACGCAGTATTTT
CASSVVGVGTDTQYF
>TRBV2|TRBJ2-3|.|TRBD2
TGTGCCAGCAGACATCGTAGCGGGGATGTAGGCACAGATACGCAGTATTTT
CASRHRSGDVGTDTQYF
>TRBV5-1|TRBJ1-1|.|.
TGCGCCAGCAGCTCGAGAGAGAACACTGAAGCTTTCTTT
CASSSRENTEAFF
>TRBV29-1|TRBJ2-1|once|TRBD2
TGCAGCGTGAGCACTAGCGGGGGAGGACGCTCCTACAATGAGCAGTTCTTC
CSVSTSGGGRSYNEQFF
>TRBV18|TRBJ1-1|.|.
TGTGCCAGCTCACCGAGGGGCGGAGTGATGAACACTGAAGCTTTCTTT
CASSPRGGVMNTEAFF
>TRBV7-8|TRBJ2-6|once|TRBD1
TGTGCCAGCAGGCAGACAGGGTCATCTGGGGCCAACGTCCTGACTTTC
CASRQTGSSGANVLTF
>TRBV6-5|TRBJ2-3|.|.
TGTGCCAGCAGAACGGGCCCCACAGATACGCAGTATTTT
CASRTGPTDTQYF